The entry below gives a single T cell receptor (beta chain) sequence along with its context. CDR1 and CDR2 (germline): SGDLS, YYNGEE. CDR3 length: 16 residues. Trimming pared 1 base from V and 6 bases from J, leaving 17 bases between. The data belong to a study of regulatory dendritic cells for organ transplantation. Using immunoSEQ multiplex PCR, the repertoire was profiled, and TCRdb retains in-frame clones only, with some absent. The table includes some 35,000 clones, 90% to 95% detected once. This TCR came from a human donor in good health. Material: naive CD8+ T cells from blood. The subset here: CD45RA+ naive T cells. This chain joins TRBV9 and TRBJ2-1, with D possibly being TRBD1 (5 bases). CDR3 residues: CASSVSVWGARNEQFF. CDR3 bases: TGTGCCAGCAGCGTATCTGTTTGGGGCGCCCGCAATGAGCAGTTCTTC.